One and the same sample provided the 25 T cell receptor beta chains below, sequenced in a study of cytomegalovirus exposure and HLA in healthy donors. PCR used 60 Vbeta primers and 13 Jbeta primers. TCRdb keeps only in-frame clones here, not all; method: immunoSEQ multiplex PCR. Of 100,000 to 150,000 clones in the sample, over 9.5% were seen once. Sequences were obtained from PBMCs. All receptors come from a woman aged 18-30 years in good health and CMV-seropositive.

This clone was observed many times. The chain recombines TRBV13 with TRBJ1-2; 9 positions agree with TRBD1. The CDR3 totals 14 residues. Germline assignment: CDR1 PRHDT and CDR2 FYEKMQ (reference sequence). The trim removed 0 bases at V and 4 bases at J, leaving 0 bases unmatched. CDR3 nucleotides: TGTGCCAGCAGCTTAGGGACAGGGGGCTATGGCTACACCTTC. Its translation: CASSLGTGGYGYTF.

This clone turned up a few times. The chain is built from TRBV6-1 and TRBJ2-1; 12 bases agree with TRBD2. The CDR3 loop spans 15 amino acids. V lost 7 bases, J lost 7 bases, and 8 bases stayed unmatched. Germline assignment: CDR1 MNHNS and CDR2 SASEGT. This CDR3 is CASNQRTSGINEQFF. In DNA, the CDR3 is TGTGCCAGCAATCAGAGGACTAGCGGGATTAATGAGCAGTTCTTC.

This clone was observed a few times. The chain joins TRBV21-1 to TRBJ1-5; the table calls TRBD1, which could not be checked here. TRBV21-1 corresponds to a pseudogene. This CDR3 spans 15 amino acids. The CDR3 region is CARHTGGTGNQPQHF. The CDR3 DNA follows: TGTGCCAGACATACAGGGGGTACTGGCAATCAGCCCCAGCATTTT.

J is TRBJ1-6 and V is TRBV6-5; D call uncertain. This CDR3 has 14 residues. The V end lost 5 bases, the J end lost 10 bases, and 15 bases lay between the germline ends. Germline V gives CDR1 MNHEY, CDR2 SVGAGI. The CDR3 reads CASSQTEGSSPLHF. CDR3 DNA: TGTGCCAGCAGTCAAACAGAGGGATCCTCACCCCTCCACTTT.

This clone occurred a few times. This chain links TRBV4-1 with TRBJ1-2; tentative D call: TRBD1 (5 bases). Germline loops: CDR1 MGHRA, CDR2 YSYEKL. The CDR3 has 17 amino acids. V lost 0 bases and J lost 3, with 17 bases in between. The CDR3 protein is CASSQEASGRIYYGYTF. CDR3 sequence (DNA): TGCGCCAGCAGCCAAGAAGCCTCAGGGCGCATCTACTATGGCTACACCTTC.

This clone was recorded a few times. J is TRBJ2-2 and V is TRBV2; D gene ambiguous. The CDR3 has 14 residues. Trimming stripped 3 bases from V and 1 base from J, with 6 bases between. The germline V gene has CDR1 SNHLY and CDR2 FYNNEI. The CDR3 DNA sequence: TGTGCCAGCAGTGAGCGGTGGAACACCGGGGAGCTGTTTTTT. This sequence encodes CASSERWNTGELFF.

This clone was counted only a few times. For the CDR3, the DNA is TGTGCCAGCAGTCAGGACAGGGGGCCCGGGGAGCTGTTTTTT. Translating gives CASSQDRGPGELFF. The chain combines TRBV5-4 with TRBJ2-2; 11 bases match TRBD1. The CDR3 is made up of 14 amino acids. Germline CDR1 is SGHNT and CDR2 is YYREEE (reference sequence). Trimming cost V 5 bases and J 6 bases; bases outside gene matches: 3.

This clone was picked up a small number of times. The chain joins TRBV27 to TRBJ2-2, with 10 bases matching TRBD2. CDR1 and CDR2 (germline): MNHEY, SMNVEV (reference sequence). Trimming cost V 5 bases and J 5 bases; bases outside gene matches: 8. The CDR3 contains 16 residues. The DNA for the CDR3 is TGTGCCAGCAGTCCCCGGACTAGCGGAAGGACCGGGGAGCTGTTTTTT. The encoded protein is CASSPRTSGRTGELFF.

The table lists this clone with a few counts. The rearrangement uses TRBV5-6 and TRBJ1-4; D is undetermined. V was pared by 3 bases and J by 0 bases, with 6 bases between. Germline-derived CDR1 and CDR2 are SGHDT and YYEEEE. The CDR3 consists of 14 residues. CDR3 region: CASSSRATNEKLFF. The CDR3 nucleotides are TGTGCCAGCAGCTCAAGAGCAACTAATGAAAAACTGTTTTTT.

This clone turned up a few times. The chain is built from TRBV2 and TRBJ2-2; weak D call: TRBD1 (5 bases). There are 19 residues in the CDR3. Germline-derived CDR1 and CDR2 are SNHLY and FYNNEI. V lost 2 bases to trimming and J lost 2 bases, with 21 bases between them. The CDR3 reads CASSEKRTRRIVNTGELFF. The DNA of the CDR3 is TGTGCCAGCAGTGAAAAGAGGACAAGACGAATAGTTAACACCGGGGAGCTGTTTTTT.

V usage is TRBV2 and J usage is TRBJ1-3; TRBD1 aligns across 7 bases. With 7 bases clipped from V and 2 bases from J, the junction kept 2 bases outside the gene matches. CDR3 length: 13 amino acids. Looked up from germline, CDR1 is SNHLY and CDR2 is FYNNEI. The CDR3 reads CASTDRAGNTIYF. Written as DNA, the CDR3 is TGTGCCAGCACTGACAGGGCTGGAAACACCATATATTTT.

This clone was recorded a few times. CDR3 DNA sequence: TGTGCCAGCAGTGGACTGAATGAAAAACTGTTTTTT. Residues: CASSGLNEKLFF. The V gene is TRBV2, the J gene TRBJ1-4; D is uncertain. The V end was cut by 4 bases, the J end by 5 bases, with 5 bases between. CDR1 and CDR2 from the germline V gene are SNHLY and FYNNEI. This CDR3 has 12 amino acids.

The chain employs TRBV28 and TRBJ1-1, with 9 bases aligning to TRBD1. V shed 2 bases and J 7 bases; nucleotides not matched to a gene: 5. The CDR3 length is 14 residues. Germline values: CDR1 MDHEN, CDR2 SYDVKM. Written as DNA, the CDR3 is TGTGCCAGCAGTTTAAGGACAGGGGCCGGTGAAGCTTTCTTT. Translation: CASSLRTGAGEAFF.

In nucleotides, the CDR3 is TGTGCCTCCCCCTTAGGAGGGCGGACAGATACGCAGTATTTT. Protein product: CASPLGGRTDTQYF. V gene TRBV30 combines with J gene TRBJ2-3; a weak D match, TRBD2 (6 bases). Germline-derived CDR1 and CDR2 are GTSNPN and SVGIG (reference sequence). V shed 7 bases and J shed 3 bases, with 17 bases lying between them. The CDR3 sequence is 14 residues long.

The chain carries TRBV6-1 and TRBJ2-2; D is perhaps TRBD2 (6 bases). The germline V gene encodes CDR1 MNHNS and CDR2 SASEGT. V was clipped by 2 bases and J by 5 bases, with 9 bases between them. CDR3 length equals 14 residues. For the CDR3, the DNA is TGTGCCAGCAGTGAAAGGGACTTAACCGGGGAGCTGTTTTTT. Its protein product is CASSERDLTGELFF.

The table lists this clone with a few counts. The genes are TRBV19 and TRBJ2-5; 8 bases align to TRBD2. This CDR3 is 17 amino acids long. Trimming took 4 bases from V and 4 from J; bases not matched to a gene: 14. The V gene's germline CDR1 is LNHDA and CDR2 SQIVND (reference sequence). As DNA, the CDR3 is TGTGCCAGTAGTACGCGGGCACCGGGACTAGGGGGAGAGACCCAGTACTTC. It encodes CASSTRAPGLGGETQYF. Looking up the rest from reference TRBV19 and TRBJ2-5 gives the full variable domain: DGGITQSPKYLFRKEGQNVTLSCEQNLNHDAMYWYRQDPGQGLRLIYYSQIVNDFQKGDIAEGYSVSREKKESFPLTVTSAQKNPTAFYLCASSTRAPGLGGETQYFGPGTRLLVL.

A word on this clone: Other DNA sequences in the same sample also yield this CDR3. The gene calls are TRBV28 and TRBJ1-1; tentatively, D is TRBD1 (5 bases). The CDR3 has 13 amino acids. The germline CDR1 and CDR2 sequences are MDHEN and SYDVKM. V lost 9 bases and J 0 bases, leaving 11 bases between the germline ends. Here the CDR3 reads CASRGTVNTEAFF. The CDR3 DNA reads as TGTGCCAGTCGCGGGACGGTGAACACTGAAGCTTTCTTT.

This chain connects TRBV6-1 to TRBJ1-2, with 8 bases aligning to TRBD1. The CDR3 runs to 14 residues. The germline V gene has CDR1 MNHNS and CDR2 SASEGT. After removal of 8 bases from V and 6 bases from J, the junction contained 11 bases not matched to a gene. This CDR3 reads CASGVGQGGDGYTF. DNA of the CDR3: TGTGCCAGCGGTGTCGGACAGGGAGGTGATGGCTACACCTTC.

This clone was counted only a few times. The rearrangement links TRBV25-1 to TRBJ2-1; D might be TRBD1 (5 bases). The V gene lost 5 bases and the J gene lost 3 bases, with 8 bases spanning the gap. The CDR3 is 13 amino acids. Germline V gene lookup returns CDR1 MGHDK and CDR2 SYGVNS. The CDR3 protein is CASSSGIYNEQFF. As DNA, the CDR3 is TGTGCCAGCAGTTCAGGGATCTACAATGAGCAGTTCTTC.

This rearrangement joins TRBV11-2 to TRBJ2-7, with D possibly being TRBD2 (6 bases). The CDR3 runs 15 residues. The V and J ends lost 1 base and 0 bases respectively, with 10 bases between them. CDR1 and CDR2 (germline): SGHAT, FQNNGV. CDR3 coding DNA: TGTGCCAGCAGCTTAGTCGGGGGAGGCTCCTACGAGCAGTACTTC. Translation: CASSLVGGGSYEQYF. Full variable domain (outside the CDR3, taken from reference TRBV11-2 and TRBJ2-7): EAGVAQSPRYKIIEKRQSVAFWCNPISGHATLYWYQQILGQGPKLLIQFQNNGVVDDSQLPKDRFSAERLKGVDSTLKIQPAKLEDSAVYLCASSLVGGGSYEQYFGPGTRLTVT.

This clone appeared a few times. CDR3 sequence: CASSPRDEKLFF. In nucleotides, the CDR3 is TGTGCCAGCAGCCCCCGGGATGAAAAACTGTTTTTT. V is TRBV7-9 and J is TRBJ1-4; no definite D call. The V gene lost 5 bases and the J gene lost 6 bases, with 7 bases spanning the gap. The length of the CDR3 is 12 residues. From germline, CDR1 is SEHNR and CDR2 FQNEAQ (reference sequence).

This clone was recorded a few times. This sequence joins TRBV28 and TRBJ2-1; 8 bases are shared with TRBD2. The CDR3 totals 14 residues. J was trimmed by 5 bases and V by 7 bases; bases with no gene match: 7. Per the germline V gene, CDR1 is MDHEN and CDR2 is SYDVKM. CDR3 sequence reads: CASTQLLADNEQFF. The CDR3, as DNA: TGTGCCAGCACTCAGCTACTAGCGGACAATGAGCAGTTCTTC.

This clone was seen only a few times. The rearrangement uses TRBV6-5 and TRBJ1-2; D is ambiguous. Germline V gene data show CDR1 as MNHEY and CDR2 as SVGAGI. This CDR3 has 16 amino acids. The ends were cut back, 0 bases at V and 0 bases at J, with 11 bases in the middle. DNA for the CDR3: TGTGCCAGCAGTTACTCTGTGGAGCTAGCTAACTATGGCTACACCTTC. Translated, it gives CASSYSVELANYGYTF.

The chain combines TRBV15 with TRBJ1-2; weak D call: TRBD1 (5 bases). Germline loops: CDR1 LNHNV, CDR2 YYDKDF (reference sequence). CDR3 length equals 15 residues. The germline V and J ends were trimmed by 0 bases and 1 base, with 9 bases remaining between them. As DNA, the CDR3 is TGTGCCACCAGCAGAGACAGGGAGGATAACTATGGCTACACCTTC. Encoded protein: CATSRDREDNYGYTF.

DNA for the CDR3: TGTGCCAGCAGTTTAAGTAGGGGTCAGGAAAAACTGTTTTTT. Its protein product is CASSLSRGQEKLFF. The V call is TRBV28, the J call TRBJ1-4; maybe TRBD1 (5 bases). V was pared by 2 bases and J by 8 bases, with 12 bases between. Germline V gene data show CDR1 as MDHEN and CDR2 as SYDVKM. The CDR3 totals 14 residues.